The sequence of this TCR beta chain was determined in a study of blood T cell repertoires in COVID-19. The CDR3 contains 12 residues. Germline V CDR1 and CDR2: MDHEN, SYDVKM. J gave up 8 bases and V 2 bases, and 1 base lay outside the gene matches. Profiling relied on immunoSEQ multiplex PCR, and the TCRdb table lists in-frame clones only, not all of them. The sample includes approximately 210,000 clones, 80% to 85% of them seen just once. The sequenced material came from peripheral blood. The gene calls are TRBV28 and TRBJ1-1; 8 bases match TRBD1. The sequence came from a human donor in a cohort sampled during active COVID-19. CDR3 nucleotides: TGTGCCAGCAGTTTAAGGACAGGGGAAGCTTTCTTT. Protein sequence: CASSLRTGEAFF.